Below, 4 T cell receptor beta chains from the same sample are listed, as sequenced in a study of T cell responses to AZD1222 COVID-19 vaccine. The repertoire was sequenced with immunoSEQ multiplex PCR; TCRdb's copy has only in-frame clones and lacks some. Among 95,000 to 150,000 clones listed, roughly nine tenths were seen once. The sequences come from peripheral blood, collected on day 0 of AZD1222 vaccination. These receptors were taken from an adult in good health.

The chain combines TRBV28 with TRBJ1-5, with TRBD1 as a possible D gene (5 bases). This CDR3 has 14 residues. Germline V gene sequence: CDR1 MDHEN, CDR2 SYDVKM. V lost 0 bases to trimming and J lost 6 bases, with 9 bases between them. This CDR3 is CASSLWVGLQPQHF. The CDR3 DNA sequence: TGTGCCAGCAGTTTATGGGTGGGACTTCAGCCCCAGCATTTT.

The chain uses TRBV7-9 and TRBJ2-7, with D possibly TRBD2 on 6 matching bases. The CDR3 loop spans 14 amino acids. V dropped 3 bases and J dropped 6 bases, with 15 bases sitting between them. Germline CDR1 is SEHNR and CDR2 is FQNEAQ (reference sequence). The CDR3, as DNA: TGTGCCAGCAGCTTGGACCTGGAGGGAGGCGAGCAGTACTTC. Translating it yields CASSLDLEGGEQYF.

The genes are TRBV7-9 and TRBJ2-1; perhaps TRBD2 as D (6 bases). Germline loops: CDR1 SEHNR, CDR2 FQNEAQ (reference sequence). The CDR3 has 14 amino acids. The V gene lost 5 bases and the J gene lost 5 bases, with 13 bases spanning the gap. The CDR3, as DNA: TGTGCCAGCAGCACCGCTGGGGGGAACAATGAGCAGTTCTTC. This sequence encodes CASSTAGGNNEQFF.

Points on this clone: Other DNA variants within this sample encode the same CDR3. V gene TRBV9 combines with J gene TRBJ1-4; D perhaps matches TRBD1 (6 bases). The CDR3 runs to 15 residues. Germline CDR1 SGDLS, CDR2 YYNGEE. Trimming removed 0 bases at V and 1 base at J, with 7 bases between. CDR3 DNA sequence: TGTGCCAGCAGCGTAGGAGGGGGAACTAATGAAAAACTGTTTTTT. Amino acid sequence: CASSVGGGTNEKLFF.